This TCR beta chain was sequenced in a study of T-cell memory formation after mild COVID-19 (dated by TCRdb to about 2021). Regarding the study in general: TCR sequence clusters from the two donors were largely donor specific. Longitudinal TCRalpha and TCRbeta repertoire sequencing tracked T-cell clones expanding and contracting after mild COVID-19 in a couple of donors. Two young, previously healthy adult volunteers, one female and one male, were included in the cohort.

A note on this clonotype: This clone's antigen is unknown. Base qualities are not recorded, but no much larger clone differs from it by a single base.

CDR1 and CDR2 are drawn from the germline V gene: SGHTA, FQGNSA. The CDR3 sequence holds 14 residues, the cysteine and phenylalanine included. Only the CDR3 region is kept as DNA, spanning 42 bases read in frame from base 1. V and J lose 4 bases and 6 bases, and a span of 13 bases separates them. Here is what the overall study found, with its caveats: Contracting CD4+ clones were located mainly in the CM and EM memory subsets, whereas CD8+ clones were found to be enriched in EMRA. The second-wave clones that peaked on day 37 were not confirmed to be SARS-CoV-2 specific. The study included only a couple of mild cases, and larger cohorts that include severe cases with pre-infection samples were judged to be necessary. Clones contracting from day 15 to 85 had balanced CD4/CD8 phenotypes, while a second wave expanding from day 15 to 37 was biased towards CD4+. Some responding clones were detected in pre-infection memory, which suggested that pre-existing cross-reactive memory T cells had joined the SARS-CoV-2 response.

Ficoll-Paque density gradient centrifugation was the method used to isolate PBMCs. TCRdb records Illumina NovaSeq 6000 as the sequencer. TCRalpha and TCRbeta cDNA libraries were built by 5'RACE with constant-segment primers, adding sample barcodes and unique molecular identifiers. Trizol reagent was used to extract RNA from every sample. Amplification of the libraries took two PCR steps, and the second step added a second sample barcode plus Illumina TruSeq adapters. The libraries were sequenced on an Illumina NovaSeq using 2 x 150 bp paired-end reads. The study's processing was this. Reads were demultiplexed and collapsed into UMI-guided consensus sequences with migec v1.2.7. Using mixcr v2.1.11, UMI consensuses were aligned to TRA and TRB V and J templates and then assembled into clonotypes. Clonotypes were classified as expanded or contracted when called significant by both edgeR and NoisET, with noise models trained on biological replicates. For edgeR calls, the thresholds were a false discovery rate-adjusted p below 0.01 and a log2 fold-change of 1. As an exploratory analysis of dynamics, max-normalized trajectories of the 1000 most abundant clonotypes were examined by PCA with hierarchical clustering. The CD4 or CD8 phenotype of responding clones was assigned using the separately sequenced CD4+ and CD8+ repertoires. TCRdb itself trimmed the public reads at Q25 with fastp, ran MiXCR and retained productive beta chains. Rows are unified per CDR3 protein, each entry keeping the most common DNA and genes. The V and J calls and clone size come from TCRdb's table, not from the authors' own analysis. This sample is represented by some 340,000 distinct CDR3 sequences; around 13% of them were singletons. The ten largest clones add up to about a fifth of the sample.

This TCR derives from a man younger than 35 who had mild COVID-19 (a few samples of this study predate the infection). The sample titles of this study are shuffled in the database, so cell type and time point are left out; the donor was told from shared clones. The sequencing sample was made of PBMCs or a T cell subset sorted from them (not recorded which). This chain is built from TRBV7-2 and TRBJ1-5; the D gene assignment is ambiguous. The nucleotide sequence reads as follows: TGTGCCAGCAGCTCGCCCGAGGTTGGTCAGCCCCAGCATTTT. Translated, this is CASSSPEVGQPQHF.